This TCR beta chain was profiled in a study of beta chain features in type 1 diabetes. Findings and limits, study-wide: Moderate yet significant TCRB CDR3 shortening was seen in Type 1 diabetes patients in all four CD4+ subsets.

The isolated RNA, all of it, was reverse transcribed, so expressed TCRB transcripts were what got sequenced. Sequenced by immunoSEQ multiplex PCR; TCRdb stores in-frame clones only, minus some. Of 200,000 to 250,000 clones in the sample, approximately 16% are singletons; the top ten hold approximately 0.081%. This clone appeared a few times. As yet, its antigen is unknown. Germline loops: CDR1 SEHNR, CDR2 FQNEAQ (reference sequence). V was pared by 5 bases and J by 4 bases, with 5 bases of the junction left unmatched. The CDR3 has 15 amino acids. This clonotype originated in a man aged 25 to 40 with type 1 diabetes. The rearrangement links TRBV7-9 to TRBJ2-2; 9 bases are a match to TRBD1. The sample taken for sequencing was naive CD4+ T cells from blood. The CDR3 bases are TGTGCCAGCAGCCGGACAGGGGAACGCACCGGGGAGCTGTTTTTT. This sequence encodes CASSRTGERTGELFF.